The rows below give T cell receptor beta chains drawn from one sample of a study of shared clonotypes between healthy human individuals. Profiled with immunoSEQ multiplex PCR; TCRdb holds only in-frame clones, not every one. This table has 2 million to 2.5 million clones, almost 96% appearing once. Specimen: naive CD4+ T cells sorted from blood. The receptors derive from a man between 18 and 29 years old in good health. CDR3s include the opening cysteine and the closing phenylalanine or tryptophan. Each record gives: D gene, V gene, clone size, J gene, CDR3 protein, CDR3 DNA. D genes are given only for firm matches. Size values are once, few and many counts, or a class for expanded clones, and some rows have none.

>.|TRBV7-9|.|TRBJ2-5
CASSFIQGQKETQYF
TGTGCCAGCAGCTTTATACAGGGCCAAAAAGAGACCCAGTACTTC
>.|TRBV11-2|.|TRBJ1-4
CASSWPGGGTNEKLFF
TGTGCCAGCAGCTGGCCTGGAGGTGGAACTAATGAAAAACTGTTTTTT
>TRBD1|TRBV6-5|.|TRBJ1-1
CASSPGQGAFF
TGTGCCAGCAGCCCCGGACAGGGAGCTTTCTTT
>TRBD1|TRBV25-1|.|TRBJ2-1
CASSDDRGTYNEQFF
TGTGCCAGCAGTGACGACAGGGGGACGTACAATGAGCAGTTCTTC
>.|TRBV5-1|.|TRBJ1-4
CASSAQGGATNEKLFF
TGCGCCAGCAGCGCACAGGGAGGGGCAACTAATGAAAAACTGTTTTTT
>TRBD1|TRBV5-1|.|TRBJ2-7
CASSSAGGEDEQYF
TGCGCCAGCAGCTCGGCAGGGGGCGAAGACGAGCAGTACTTC
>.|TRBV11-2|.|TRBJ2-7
CASSPGQLSYEQYF
TGTGCCAGCAGCCCAGGACAGCTCTCCTACGAGCAGTACTTC
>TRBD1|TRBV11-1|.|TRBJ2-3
CASSLGTGGPDTQYF
TGTGCCAGCAGCTTGGGGACAGGGGGCCCAGATACGCAGTATTTT
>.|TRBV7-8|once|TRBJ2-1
CASSLVGSTYNEQFF
TGTGCCAGCAGCTTAGTGGGTAGCACCTACAATGAGCAGTTCTTC
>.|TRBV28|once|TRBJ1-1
CASSLKGWGEAFF
TGTGCCAGCAGTTTAAAGGGATGGGGAGAAGCTTTCTTT
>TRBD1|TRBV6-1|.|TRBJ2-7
CASSADRGPGRPYF
TGTGCCAGCAGTGCAGACAGGGGCCCCGGCCGGCCGTACTTC
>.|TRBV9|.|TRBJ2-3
CASSGPSSLGVGDTQYF
TGTGCCAGCAGCGGCCCCTCCTCTCTAGGTGTTGGAGATACGCAGTATTTT
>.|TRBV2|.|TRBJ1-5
CASSDSGTSNQPQHF
TGTGCCAGCAGTGATTCCGGGACGTCCAATCAGCCCCAGCATTTT
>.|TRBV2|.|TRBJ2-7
CASSSPGAGSYEQYF
TGTGCCAGCAGCTCGCCGGGAGCAGGCTCCTACGAGCAGTACTTC
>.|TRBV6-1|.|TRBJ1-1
CASSEGAGASTEAFF
TGTGCCAGCAGTGAAGGGGCAGGGGCAAGCACTGAAGCTTTCTTT
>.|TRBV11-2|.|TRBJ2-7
CASSLDLAISYEQYF
TGTGCCAGCAGCTTAGATTTAGCGATTAGCTACGAGCAGTACTTC
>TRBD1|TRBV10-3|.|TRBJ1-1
CAISGTGGGRTEAFF
TGTGCCATCAGTGGCACAGGGGGCGGGAGAACTGAAGCTTTCTTT
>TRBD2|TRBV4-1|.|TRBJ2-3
CASSQPGGGGTDTQYF
TGCGCCAGCAGCCAACCGGGAGGGGGGGGCACAGATACGCAGTATTTT
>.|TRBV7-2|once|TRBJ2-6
CASSSSVITGSGANVLTF
TGTGCCAGCAGCTCTTCGGTTATCACAGGCTCCGGGGCCAACGTCCTGACTTTC
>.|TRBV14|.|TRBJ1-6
CASSVLNSPLHF
TGTGCCAGCAGTGTATTGAATTCACCCCTCCACTTT
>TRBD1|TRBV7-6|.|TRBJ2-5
CASSPRDREWETQYF
TGTGCCAGCAGCCCCCGGGACAGGGAATGGGAGACCCAGTACTTC
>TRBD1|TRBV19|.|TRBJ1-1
CASRAGGLNTEAFF
TGTGCCAGTAGGGCAGGGGGCCTGAACACTGAAGCTTTCTTT
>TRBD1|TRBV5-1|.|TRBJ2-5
CASSLATGGLQETQYF
TGCGCCAGCAGCTTGGCGACAGGGGGACTACAAGAGACCCAGTACTTC
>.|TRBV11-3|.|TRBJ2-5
CASSLGGGTAQYF
TGTGCCAGCAGCTTAGGCGGCGGGACGGCCCAGTACTTC
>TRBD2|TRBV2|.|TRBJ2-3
CASRRDSGSTDTQYF
TGTGCCAGCAGGCGGGATAGCGGGAGCACAGATACGCAGTATTTT
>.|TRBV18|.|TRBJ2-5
CASSPPVRDVETQYF
TGTGCCAGCTCACCACCAGTGAGGGACGTGGAGACCCAGTACTTC
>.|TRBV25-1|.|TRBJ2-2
CASSDMSTSNTGELFF
TGTGCCAGCAGCGATATGTCAACCTCGAACACCGGGGAGCTGTTTTTT
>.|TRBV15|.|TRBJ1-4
CATSRDRWGAEKLFF
TGTGCCACCAGCAGAGATAGGTGGGGGGCTGAAAAACTGTTTTTT
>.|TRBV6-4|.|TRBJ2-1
CASSELGRGSQFF
TGTGCCAGCAGTGAGCTTGGTCGTGGATCGCAGTTCTTC
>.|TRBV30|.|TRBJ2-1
CAWSGGPGRNEQFF
TGTGCCTGGAGTGGGGGTCCCGGGCGCAATGAGCAGTTCTTC
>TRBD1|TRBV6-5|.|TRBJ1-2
CASSYSRTGGRYGYTF
TGTGCCAGCAGTTACTCCCGGACAGGCGGGAGGTACGGCTACACCTTC
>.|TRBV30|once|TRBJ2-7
CAWSDIGGVHEQYF
TGTGCCTGGAGTGATATAGGGGGTGTCCACGAGCAGTACTTC
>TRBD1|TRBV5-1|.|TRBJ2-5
CASSLTGVQETQYF
TGCGCCAGCAGCTTGACAGGGGTCCAAGAGACCCAGTACTTC
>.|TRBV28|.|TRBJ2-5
CASSSALGQETQYF
TGTGCCAGCAGTTCCGCTCTAGGGCAAGAGACCCAGTACTTC
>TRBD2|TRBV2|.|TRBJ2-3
CASTWTSGQKTQYF
TGTGCCAGCACCTGGACTAGCGGACAGAAAACGCAGTATTTT
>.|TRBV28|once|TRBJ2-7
CASSSRTFYEQYF
TGTGCCAGCAGTTCCAGGACATTTTACGAGCAGTACTTC
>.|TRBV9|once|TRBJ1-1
CASSVAPQMNTEAFF
TGTGCCAGCAGCGTAGCGCCCCAGATGAACACTGAAGCTTTCTTT
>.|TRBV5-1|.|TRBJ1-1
CASSSNSGTTGAFF
TGCGCCAGCAGCTCGAATTCCGGGACCACGGGAGCTTTCTTT
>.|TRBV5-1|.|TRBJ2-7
CASSLRSPDYLALYEQYF
TGCGCCAGCAGCTTGAGGTCCCCCGACTATTTAGCCCTCTACGAGCAGTACTTC
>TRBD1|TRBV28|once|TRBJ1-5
CASRLGDRDHYQPQHF
TGTGCCAGCAGGTTAGGGGACAGGGACCACTATCAGCCCCAGCATTTT
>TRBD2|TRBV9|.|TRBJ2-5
CASSVAMTSGQETQYF
TGTGCCAGCAGCGTAGCTATGACTAGCGGCCAAGAGACCCAGTACTTC
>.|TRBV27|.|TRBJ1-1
CASSSRGFSEAFF
TGTGCCAGCAGTTCGAGGGGGTTCTCTGAAGCTTTCTTT
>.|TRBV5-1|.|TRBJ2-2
CASRSRSDTGELFF
TGCGCCAGCAGATCCCGGTCAGACACCGGGGAGCTGTTTTTT
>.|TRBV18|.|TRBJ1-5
CASSGASNQPQHF
TGTGCCAGCTCCGGGGCGAGCAATCAGCCCCAGCATTTT
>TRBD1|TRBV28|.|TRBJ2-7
CASSSLPGQGVVEQYF
TGTGCCAGCAGTTCCCTCCCGGGACAGGGGGTCGTTGAGCAGTACTTC
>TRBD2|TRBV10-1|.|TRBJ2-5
CASSESLAGVLETQYF
TGCGCCAGCAGTGAGTCATTAGCGGGAGTTTTGGAGACCCAGTACTTC
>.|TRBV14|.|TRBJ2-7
CASSQDWSRSYEQYF
TGTGCCAGCAGCCAGGACTGGAGTAGATCCTACGAGCAGTACTTC
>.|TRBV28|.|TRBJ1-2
CASSLSTANYGYTF
TGTGCCAGCAGTTTATCTACAGCTAACTATGGCTACACCTTC
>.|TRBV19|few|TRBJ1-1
CASTRNTEAFF
TGTGCCAGTACTCGGAACACTGAAGCTTTCTTT
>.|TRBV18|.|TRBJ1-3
CASSPDRTNTIYF
TGTGCCAGCTCACCCGACAGGACAAACACCATATATTTT
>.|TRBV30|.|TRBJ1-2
CAWNRDNANYGYTF
TGTGCCTGGAATCGGGACAACGCTAACTATGGCTACACCTTC
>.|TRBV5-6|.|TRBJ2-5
CASSPIRRETQYF
TGTGCCAGCAGCCCTATAAGGAGAGAGACCCAGTACTTC
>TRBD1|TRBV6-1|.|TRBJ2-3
CASVPGQADTQYF
TGTGCCAGCGTCCCGGGACAGGCAGATACGCAGTATTTT
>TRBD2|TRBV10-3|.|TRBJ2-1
CAISESREGRNNEQFF
TGTGCCATCAGTGAGTCCCGGGAGGGCCGGAACAATGAGCAGTTCTTC
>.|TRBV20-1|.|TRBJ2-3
CSASPGTVQYF
TGCAGTGCTAGCCCCGGGACTGTGCAGTATTTT
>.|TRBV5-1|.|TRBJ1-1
CASSLTALTVNTEAFF
TGCGCCAGCAGCTTGACTGCCTTGACAGTGAACACTGAAGCTTTCTTT
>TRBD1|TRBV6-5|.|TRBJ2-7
CASSRQGDEQYF
TGTGCCAGCAGCCGGCAGGGGGACGAGCAGTACTTC
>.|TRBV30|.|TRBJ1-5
CAWSATGFNQPQHF
TGTGCCTGGAGTGCTACAGGGTTCAATCAGCCCCAGCATTTT
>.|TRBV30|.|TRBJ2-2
CAWSGVTGGRELFF
TGTGCCTGGAGTGGTGTGACGGGGGGCCGGGAGCTGTTTTTT